This T cell receptor (beta chain) appears in the sequencing data of a study of blood T cells in healthy people across ages (dated by TCRdb to between 2015 and 2017). With respect to the entire study: In model experiments, template switching captured roughly one uniquely barcoded TCR beta cDNA molecule for every two T cells. To track age-related changes in TCR beta repertoire diversity, the study relied on deep sequencing normalized with unique cDNA molecular identifiers. The donors were divided into four age groups: young (average around 16 years), middle-aged (roughly 40), aged (approximately 62) and long-lived (roughly 86). To avoid experimental bias, donors of different ages were spread randomly across the sequencing lanes. Two additional independent replicas of 1 million unique cDNA reads from the same blood draw were analyzed for two donors (one aged 18 to 29 and one aged 80 or older). Paper-wide results and their limitations: The percentage of naive T cells measured by flow cytometry correlated strongly with observed TCR beta diversity. As age increased, observed TCR beta diversity per million T cells dropped in a roughly linear way, and a significant reduction was already evident by age about 40. Donor CMV infection status was unknown, potentially confounding age-related changes in expanded clonotypes. The long-lived group showed more naive CD4+ T cells, fewer expanded clones and increased TCR diversity than the aged group, suggesting age selection. Estimates of total diversity from one million sequenced T cells were regarded as lower bounds and underestimates. Because profiling used bulk unsorted PBMCs, naive and antigen-experienced compartments could not be compared conclusively.

Donors were approximately 42 systemically healthy Caucasian individuals from Russia aged roughly 6 to 90 years. Approximately 9.7 milliliters of peripheral blood were drawn from each donor into EDTA-treated Vacutainer tubes. Ficoll-Paque density-gradient centrifugation was used to isolate PBMCs, with at least 7 million obtained per sample. Trizol reagent was used to extract total RNA from PBMCs, with at least 5.5 micrograms per sample. The percentages of naive CD45RAhigh/CD27high T cells were determined by flow cytometry on a PBMC aliquot from every donor. The sample holds a few counts of this clonotype. The antigen it recognizes is unknown. Qualities for individual bases were not recorded, and no much larger clone is one base off. The library was prepared using 5' RACE. TCRdb records Illumina HiSeq 2500 as the sequencer. A second PCR of roughly 7 to 12 cycles was run with a J-beta primer mix and a sample-barcoded 5' primer. A template-switch 5' adaptor carrying 12 random nucleotides introduced a unique molecular identifier onto each TCR beta cDNA molecule. Each sample yielded at least 2.5 million CDR3-containing paired-end reads. All of the RNA was converted into first-strand cDNA using the Mint cDNA synthesis kit, with a TRBC-specific oligonucleotide serving as the primer. Following uracil-DNA glycosylase treatment, a first 18-cycle PCR with universal primers M1SS and BC2_uni_R was performed on all cDNA. The study's own analysis went as follows. Normalization of each sample was performed by random selection of 1 million high-quality reads, each carrying a distinct molecular identifier. Instead of being binned into consensus sequences, reads that shared molecular identifiers were thrown out. MiTCR, with a Q25 quality threshold and the strictest error-elimination algorithm, was used for CDR3 identification, clonotype clustering and error correction. A nonparametric unseen species model with Euler transformation was used to estimate lower-bound total TCR beta diversity. TCRdb reanalyzed the raw reads on its own, using fastp at Q25 for trimming and MiXCR for clone calling, and kept in-frame beta chains. Rows are combined by CDR3 protein, so each entry shows the most common genes and DNA. These V and J calls rely on TCRdb rather than the paper's analysis. Within this sample are around 1,700,000 distinct CDR3 sequences, with under 30% of them counted one time only. The top ten hold more than 6% of the sample.

From cysteine to phenylalanine, the CDR3 is 13 amino acids long. Of the read, only the CDR3 DNA is kept; its 39 bases are in frame from base 1. V gives up 3 bases and J gives up 6 bases, and the segment between their germline ends measures 10 bases. The chain couples TRBV12-3 or TRBV12-4 to TRBJ2-3, with a weak D call of TRBD2 (5 bases match). The receptor was isolated from a woman in her twenties or thirties in good health. The sequenced sample consisted of blood. The CDR3 in this case is CASSFSGIDTQYF. The nucleotide sequence is given as TGTGCCAGCAGTTTTTCGGGGATTGATACGCAGTATTTT.